A selection of T cell receptor beta chains follows, all from one sample in a study of blood T cell repertoires in COVID-19. Clones were sequenced by immunoSEQ multiplex PCR, and TCRdb holds only the in-frame ones, with some missing. This table has 200,000 to 250,000 clones, roughly 84% appearing once. Sequences were obtained from PBMCs or T cells enriched from blood (not recorded which). These receptor sequences come from a man younger than 40 in a cohort exposed to, infected with or recovered from COVID-19 (not recorded which). Both conserved end residues are part of each CDR3. D genes are given only for firm matches. Clone size is stated in some rows and not others, as once, few, many or a class when expanded.

D: TRBD2; J: TRBJ2-5; V: TRBV11-2; size: NA; DNA: TGTGCCAGCAGCCATGCCGGGACTAGCGGGTATAAGGGAGAGACCCAGTACTTC; CDR3: CASSHAGTSGYKGETQYF
D: NA; J: TRBJ1-2; V: TRBV18; size: few; DNA: TGTGCCAGCTCACCATACGGACTCCTAGGCGATGGCTACACCTTC; CDR3: CASSPYGLLGDGYTF
D: TRBD1; J: TRBJ1-1; V: TRBV6-2/TRBV6-3; size: NA; DNA: TGTGCCAGCAGTTACTCAGCAGGGGGCAAAACTGAAGCTTTCTTT; CDR3: CASSYSAGGKTEAFF
D: NA; J: TRBJ2-7; V: TRBV7-9; size: NA; DNA: TGTGCCAGCAGCTCACGACAGGTTCACTCCTACGAGCAGTACTTC; CDR3: CASSSRQVHSYEQYF
D: TRBD1; J: TRBJ1-5; V: TRBV7-6; size: NA; DNA: TGTGCCAGCAGCTTAGCGCACGGGACAGGGGGTTCCAATCAGCCCCAGCATTTT; CDR3: CASSLAHGTGGSNQPQHF
D: TRBD1; J: TRBJ1-5; V: TRBV19; size: NA; DNA: TGTGCCAGCCGGGACAGGACAAATCAGCCCCAGCATTTT; CDR3: CASRDRTNQPQHF
D: TRBD1; J: TRBJ2-7; V: TRBV4-1; size: NA; DNA: TGCGCCAGCAGCCAAGGTGAGACAGGGGCTGGAGGTCTCTCCTACGAGCAGTACTTC; CDR3: CASSQGETGAGGLSYEQYF
D: TRBD1; J: TRBJ1-3; V: TRBV11-2; size: NA; DNA: TGTGCCAGCAGCTCCTCTTGGACAGGGGGCTCTGGAAACACCATATATTTT; CDR3: CASSSSWTGGSGNTIYF
D: NA; J: TRBJ2-7; V: TRBV27; size: NA; DNA: TGTGCCAGCAGTAAGGGAGGCTACGAGCAGTACTTC; CDR3: CASSKGGYEQYF
D: NA; J: TRBJ1-2; V: TRBV15; size: NA; DNA: TGTGCCACCAGCAGAGATTGGAGGGAGCGAGGAGGCTACACCTTC; CDR3: CATSRDWRERGGYTF
D: TRBD1; J: TRBJ1-3; V: TRBV28; size: NA; DNA: TGTGCCAGCAGTTCGATGGAGAGAACAGGGGGCCGGGGAAACACCATATATTTT; CDR3: CASSSMERTGGRGNTIYF
D: TRBD2; J: TRBJ2-7; V: TRBV7-9; size: NA; DNA: TGTGCCAGCAGCTTAGCAGGCGGGAGCTGGGAGCAGTACTTC; CDR3: CASSLAGGSWEQYF
D: TRBD1; J: TRBJ2-7; V: TRBV3-1/TRBV3-2; size: NA; DNA: TGTGCCAGCAGCCTCACCGGGACAGCCGGCAACGAGCAGTACTTC; CDR3: CASSLTGTAGNEQYF
D: NA; J: TRBJ1-2; V: TRBV2; size: NA; DNA: TGTGCCAGCAGTGAGGAGGACGGATACTATGGCTACACCTTC; CDR3: CASSEEDGYYGYTF
D: NA; J: TRBJ2-7; V: TRBV27; size: NA; DNA: TGTGCCAGCAGTTTTTACAGGGCCAACGAGCAGTACTTC; CDR3: CASSFYRANEQYF
D: NA; J: TRBJ2-3; V: TRBV9; size: NA; DNA: TGTGCCAGCAGCGTAGACTACACAGATACGCAGTATTTT; CDR3: CASSVDYTDTQYF
D: TRBD1; J: TRBJ1-3; V: TRBV23-1; size: few; DNA: TGCGCCAGCAGTCGCACTCGACAGGGTTCTGGAAACACCATATATTTT; CDR3: CASSRTRQGSGNTIYF
D: NA; J: TRBJ2-3; V: TRBV29-1; size: NA; DNA: TGCAGCGTGGCGGGTAGCACAGATACGCAGTATTTT; CDR3: CSVAGSTDTQYF
D: TRBD1; J: TRBJ2-6; V: TRBV11-2; size: few; DNA: TGTGCCAGCAGACACGGACAGGGGTTCTCTGGGGCCAACGTCCTGACTTTC; CDR3: CASRHGQGFSGANVLTF
D: NA; J: TRBJ1-1; V: TRBV19; size: NA; DNA: TGTGCCAGTAGTATGGAGGTCCCCAACACTGAAGCTTTCTTT; CDR3: CASSMEVPNTEAFF
D: TRBD1; J: TRBJ2-5; V: TRBV7-8; size: NA; DNA: TGTGCCAGCAGCCAGGGACAGATGGTGGAGACCCAGTACTTC; CDR3: CASSQGQMVETQYF
D: NA; J: TRBJ1-5; V: TRBV29-1; size: NA; DNA: TGCAGCGTTGAAGAGGGCGGGGGCCAGCCCCAGCATTTT; CDR3: CSVEEGGGQPQHF
D: TRBD2; J: TRBJ2-5; V: TRBV11-2; size: once; DNA: TGTGCCAGCGGGAAAACTAGCGGGTTCCAAGAGACCCAGTACTTC; CDR3: CASGKTSGFQETQYF
D: TRBD2; J: TRBJ2-7; V: TRBV12-3/TRBV12-4; size: NA; DNA: TGTGCCAGCAGCACAAGCGGGGCCTACGAGCAGTACTTC; CDR3: CASSTSGAYEQYF
D: TRBD1; J: TRBJ2-3; V: TRBV5-8; size: once; DNA: TGTGCCAGCAATACAGGGGGCCACTCCACAGATACGCAGTATTTT; CDR3: CASNTGGHSTDTQYF
D: NA; J: TRBJ2-1; V: TRBV28; size: NA; DNA: TGTGCCAGCAGTCAACTCCGGGATGAGCAGTTCTTC; CDR3: CASSQLRDEQFF
D: TRBD2; J: TRBJ2-3; V: TRBV29-1; size: NA; DNA: TGCAGCGTTGGACTAGCGGGGGCCCGGGATACGCAGTATTTT; CDR3: CSVGLAGARDTQYF
D: NA; J: TRBJ2-5; V: TRBV7-2; size: once; DNA: TGTGCCAGCAGTTACTATTCGGAGACCCAGTACTTC; CDR3: CASSYYSETQYF
D: NA; J: TRBJ1-1; V: TRBV7-8; size: NA; DNA: TGTGCCAGCAGCTTAGTAGAAGACACTGAAGCTTTCTTT; CDR3: CASSLVEDTEAFF
D: TRBD2; J: TRBJ2-2; V: TRBV7-9; size: NA; DNA: TGTGCCAGCAGCTCCCGAGAACTAGCGGGAAACACCGGGGAGCTGTTTTTT; CDR3: CASSSRELAGNTGELFF
D: NA; J: TRBJ1-1; V: TRBV20-1; size: NA; DNA: TGCAGTGCTAGTATACAGGGGAACACTGAAGCTTTCTTT; CDR3: CSASIQGNTEAFF